The clone carrying this TCR beta chain was seen more than once but under ten times. The V end was cut by 4 bases, the J end by 6 bases, with 9 bases between. Germline V gives CDR1 SGHAT, CDR2 FQNNGV. The CDR3 has 12 amino acids. Treatment in this sample: about 20 received Ad26.COV2.S at low or high dose, single or two shots; about five received placebo; per-sample allocation not given. It was on day 63 after the first vaccine or placebo injection that samples were taken. The sample originates from a study of Ad26.COV2.S vaccination and SARS-CoV-2 variants. Across the study: In the study, Ad26.COV2.S was injected intramuscularly once, or twice 56 days apart.

TCRdb's table, derived via immunoSEQ multiplex PCR, lists solely in-frame clones and lacks some. The table has about 350,000 clones, around nine tenths seen once. The sample was peripheral blood, taken in a trial of Ad26.COV2.S vaccine versus placebo. This chain links TRBV11-2 with TRBJ1-1; D is unclear. The origin of this receptor is a person between 18 and 60 years old who received the Ad26.COV2.S COVID-19 vaccine or a placebo. CDR3 sequence reads: CASSSRFSEAFF. For the CDR3, the DNA is TGTGCCAGCAGCTCAAGGTTCTCTGAAGCTTTCTTT.